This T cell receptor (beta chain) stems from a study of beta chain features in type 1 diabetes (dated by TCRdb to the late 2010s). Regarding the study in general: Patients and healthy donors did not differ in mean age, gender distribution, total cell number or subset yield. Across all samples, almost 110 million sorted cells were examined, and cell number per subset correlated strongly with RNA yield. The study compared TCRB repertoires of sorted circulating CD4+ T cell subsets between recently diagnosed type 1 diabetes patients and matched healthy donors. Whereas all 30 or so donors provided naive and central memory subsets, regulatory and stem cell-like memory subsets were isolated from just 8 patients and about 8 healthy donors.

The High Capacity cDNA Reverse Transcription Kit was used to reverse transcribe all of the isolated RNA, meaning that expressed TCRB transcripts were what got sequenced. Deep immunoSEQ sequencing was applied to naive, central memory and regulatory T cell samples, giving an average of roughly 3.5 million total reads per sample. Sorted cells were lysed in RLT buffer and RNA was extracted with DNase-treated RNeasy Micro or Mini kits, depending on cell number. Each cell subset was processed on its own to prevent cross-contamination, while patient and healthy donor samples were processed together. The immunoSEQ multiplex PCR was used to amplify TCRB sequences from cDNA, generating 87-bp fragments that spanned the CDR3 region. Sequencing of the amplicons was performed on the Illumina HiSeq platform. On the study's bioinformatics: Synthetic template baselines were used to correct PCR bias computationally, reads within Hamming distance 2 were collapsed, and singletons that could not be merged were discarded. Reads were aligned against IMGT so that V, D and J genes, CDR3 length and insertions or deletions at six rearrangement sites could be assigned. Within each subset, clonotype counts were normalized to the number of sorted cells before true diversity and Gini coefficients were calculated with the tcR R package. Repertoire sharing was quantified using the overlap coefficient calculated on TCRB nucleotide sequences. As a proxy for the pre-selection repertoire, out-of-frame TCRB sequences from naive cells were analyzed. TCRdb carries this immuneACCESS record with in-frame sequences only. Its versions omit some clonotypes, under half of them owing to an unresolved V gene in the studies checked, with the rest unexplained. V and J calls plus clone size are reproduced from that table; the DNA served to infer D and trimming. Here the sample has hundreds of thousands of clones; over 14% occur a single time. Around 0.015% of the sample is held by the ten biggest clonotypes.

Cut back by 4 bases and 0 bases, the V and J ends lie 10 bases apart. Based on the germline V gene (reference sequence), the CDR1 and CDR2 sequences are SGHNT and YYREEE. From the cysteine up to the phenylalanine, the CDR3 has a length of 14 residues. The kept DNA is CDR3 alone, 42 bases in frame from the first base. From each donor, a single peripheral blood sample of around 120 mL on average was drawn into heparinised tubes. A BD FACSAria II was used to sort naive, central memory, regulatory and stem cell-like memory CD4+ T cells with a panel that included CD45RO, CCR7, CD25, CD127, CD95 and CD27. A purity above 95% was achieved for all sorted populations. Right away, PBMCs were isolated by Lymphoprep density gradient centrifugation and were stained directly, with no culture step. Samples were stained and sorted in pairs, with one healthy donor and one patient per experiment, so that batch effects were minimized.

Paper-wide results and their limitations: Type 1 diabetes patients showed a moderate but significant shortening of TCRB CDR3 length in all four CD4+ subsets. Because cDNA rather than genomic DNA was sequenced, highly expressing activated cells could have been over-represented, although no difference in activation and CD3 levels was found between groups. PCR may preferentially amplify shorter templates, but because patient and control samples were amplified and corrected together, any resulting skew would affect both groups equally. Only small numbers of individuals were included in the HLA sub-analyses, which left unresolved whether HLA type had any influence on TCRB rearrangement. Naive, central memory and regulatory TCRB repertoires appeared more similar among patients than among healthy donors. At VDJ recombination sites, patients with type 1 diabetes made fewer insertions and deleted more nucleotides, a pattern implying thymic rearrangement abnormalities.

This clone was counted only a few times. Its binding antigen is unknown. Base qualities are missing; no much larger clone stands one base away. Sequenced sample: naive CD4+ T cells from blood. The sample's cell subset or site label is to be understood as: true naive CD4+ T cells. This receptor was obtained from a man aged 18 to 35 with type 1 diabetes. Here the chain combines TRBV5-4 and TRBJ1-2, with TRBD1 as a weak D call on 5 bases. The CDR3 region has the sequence CASSRDSPNYGYTF. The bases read TGTGCCAGCAGCCGGGACTCTCCTAACTATGGCTACACCTTC.